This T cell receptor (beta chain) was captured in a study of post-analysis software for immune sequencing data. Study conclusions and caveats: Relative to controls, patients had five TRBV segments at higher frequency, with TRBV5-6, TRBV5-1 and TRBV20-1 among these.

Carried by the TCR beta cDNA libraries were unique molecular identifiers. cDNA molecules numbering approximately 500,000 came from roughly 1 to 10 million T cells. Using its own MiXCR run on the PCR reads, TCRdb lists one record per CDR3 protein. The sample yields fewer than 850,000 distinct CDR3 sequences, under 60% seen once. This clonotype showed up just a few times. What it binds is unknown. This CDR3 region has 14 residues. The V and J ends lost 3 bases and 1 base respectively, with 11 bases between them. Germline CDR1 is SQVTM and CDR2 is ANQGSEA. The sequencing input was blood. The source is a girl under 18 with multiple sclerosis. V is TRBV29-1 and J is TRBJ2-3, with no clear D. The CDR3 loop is CSVENPAGTDTQYF. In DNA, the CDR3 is TGCAGCGTTGAGAACCCGGCAGGCACAGATACGCAGTATTTT.